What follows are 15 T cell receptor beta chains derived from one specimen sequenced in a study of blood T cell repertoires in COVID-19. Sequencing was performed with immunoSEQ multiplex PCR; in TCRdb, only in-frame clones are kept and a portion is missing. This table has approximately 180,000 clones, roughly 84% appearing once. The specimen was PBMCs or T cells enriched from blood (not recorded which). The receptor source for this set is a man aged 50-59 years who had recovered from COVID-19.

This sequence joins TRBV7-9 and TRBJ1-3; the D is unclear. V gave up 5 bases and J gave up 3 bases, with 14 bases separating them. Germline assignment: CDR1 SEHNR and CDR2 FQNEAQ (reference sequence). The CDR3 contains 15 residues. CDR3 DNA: TGTGCCAGCAGCCCCCGTGGAGGTGGTGGAAACACCATATATTTT. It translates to CASSPRGGGGNTIYF.

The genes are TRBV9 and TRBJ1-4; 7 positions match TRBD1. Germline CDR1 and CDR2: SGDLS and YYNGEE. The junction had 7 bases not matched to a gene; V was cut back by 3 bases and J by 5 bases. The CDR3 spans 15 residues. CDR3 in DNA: TGTGCCAGCAGCGCCCCAGGGGGAGGCAATGAAAAACTGTTTTTT. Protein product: CASSAPGGGNEKLFF.

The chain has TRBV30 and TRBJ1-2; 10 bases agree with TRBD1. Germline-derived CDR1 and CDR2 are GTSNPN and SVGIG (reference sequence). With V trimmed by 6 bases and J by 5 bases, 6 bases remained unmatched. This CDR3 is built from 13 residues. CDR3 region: CACWDRGRYGYTF. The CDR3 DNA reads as TGTGCCTGTTGGGACAGGGGAAGATATGGCTACACCTTC.

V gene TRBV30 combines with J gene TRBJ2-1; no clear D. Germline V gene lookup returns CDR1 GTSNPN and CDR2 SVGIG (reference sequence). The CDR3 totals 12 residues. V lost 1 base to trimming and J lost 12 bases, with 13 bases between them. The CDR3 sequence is CAWSEQASGQFF. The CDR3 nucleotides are TGTGCCTGGAGTGAGCAGGCCTCAGGGCAGTTCTTC.

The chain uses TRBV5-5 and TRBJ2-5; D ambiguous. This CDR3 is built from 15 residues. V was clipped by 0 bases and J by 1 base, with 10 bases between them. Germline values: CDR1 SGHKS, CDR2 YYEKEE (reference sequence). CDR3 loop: CASSLVAGFQETQYF. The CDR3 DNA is TGTGCCAGCAGCTTGGTGGCAGGCTTCCAAGAGACCCAGTACTTC.

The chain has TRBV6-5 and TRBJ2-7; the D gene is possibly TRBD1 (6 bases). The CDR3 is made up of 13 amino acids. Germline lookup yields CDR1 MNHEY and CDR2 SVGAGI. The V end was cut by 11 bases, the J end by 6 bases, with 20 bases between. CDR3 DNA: TGTGCCGGGGACGTCAGGGGTCCCTCCGAGCAGTACTTC. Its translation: CAGDVRGPSEQYF.

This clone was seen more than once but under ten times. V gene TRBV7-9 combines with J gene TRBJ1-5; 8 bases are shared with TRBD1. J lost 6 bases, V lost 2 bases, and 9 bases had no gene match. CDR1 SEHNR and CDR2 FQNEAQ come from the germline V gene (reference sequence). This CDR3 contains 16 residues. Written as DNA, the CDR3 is TGTGCCAGCAGCTTATCAGGGCAGGGGGCGGCTCAGCCCCAGCATTTT. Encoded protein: CASSLSGQGAAQPQHF.

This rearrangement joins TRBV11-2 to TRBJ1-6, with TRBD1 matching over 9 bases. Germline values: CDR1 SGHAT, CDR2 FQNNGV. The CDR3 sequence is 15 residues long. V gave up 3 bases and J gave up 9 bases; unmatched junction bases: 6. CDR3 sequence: CASSLWDRVFSPLHF. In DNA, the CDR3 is TGTGCCAGCAGCTTGTGGGACAGGGTGTTTTCACCCCTCCACTTT.

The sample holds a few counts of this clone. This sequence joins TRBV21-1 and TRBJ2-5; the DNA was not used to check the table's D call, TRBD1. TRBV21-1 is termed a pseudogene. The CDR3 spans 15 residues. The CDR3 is CASSARDRLQETQYF. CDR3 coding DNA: TGTGCCAGCAGCGCCCGGGACAGACTTCAAGAGACCCAGTACTTC.

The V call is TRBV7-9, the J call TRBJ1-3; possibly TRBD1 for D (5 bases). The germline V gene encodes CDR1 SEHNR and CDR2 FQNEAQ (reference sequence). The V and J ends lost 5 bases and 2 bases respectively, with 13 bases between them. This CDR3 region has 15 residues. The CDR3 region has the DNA TGTGCCAGCAGCAAGCGACAGAGTCCTGGAAACACCATATATTTT. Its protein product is CASSKRQSPGNTIYF.

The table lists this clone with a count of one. CDR3 loop: CASSNRNEKLFF. The DNA for the CDR3 is TGTGCCAGCAGCAACAGAAATGAAAAACTGTTTTTT. The chain combines TRBV21-1 with TRBJ1-4; TRBD1, the table's D call, was not compared with the DNA. TRBV21-1 is noted as a pseudogene. The CDR3 contains 12 residues.

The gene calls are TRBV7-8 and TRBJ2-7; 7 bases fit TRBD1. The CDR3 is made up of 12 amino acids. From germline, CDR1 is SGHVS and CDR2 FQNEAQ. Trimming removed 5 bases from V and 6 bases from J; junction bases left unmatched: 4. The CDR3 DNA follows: TGTGCCAGCAGCCGTACAGGGGTCGAGCAGTACTTC. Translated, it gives CASSRTGVEQYF.

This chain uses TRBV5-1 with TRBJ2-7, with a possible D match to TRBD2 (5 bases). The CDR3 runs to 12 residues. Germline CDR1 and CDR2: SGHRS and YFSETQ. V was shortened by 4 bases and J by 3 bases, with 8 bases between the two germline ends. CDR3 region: CASSPGNYEQYF. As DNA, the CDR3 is TGCGCCAGCAGCCCGGGGAACTACGAGCAGTACTTC.

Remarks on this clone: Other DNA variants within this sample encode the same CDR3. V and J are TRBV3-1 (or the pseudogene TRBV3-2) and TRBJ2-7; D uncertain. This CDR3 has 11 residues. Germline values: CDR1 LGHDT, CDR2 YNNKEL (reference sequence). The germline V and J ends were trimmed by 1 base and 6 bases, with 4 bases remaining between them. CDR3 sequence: CASSQGLEQYF. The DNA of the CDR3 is TGTGCCAGCAGCCAAGGACTCGAGCAGTACTTC.

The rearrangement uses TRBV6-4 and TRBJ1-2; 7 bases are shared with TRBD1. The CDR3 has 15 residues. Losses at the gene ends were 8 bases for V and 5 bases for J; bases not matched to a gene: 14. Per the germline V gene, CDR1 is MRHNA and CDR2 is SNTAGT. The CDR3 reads CASSQRAGGLYGYTF. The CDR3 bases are TGTGCCAGCTCCCAAAGGGCAGGGGGTTTGTATGGCTACACCTTC.